This T cell receptor (beta chain) came from a study of memory CD8 T cells in hepatitis C reinfection (dated by TCRdb to about 2017). At the level of the whole study: Among the donors, a few cleared two back-to-back HCV infections on their own, whereas two got rid of a primary infection but ended up chronically infected after reinfection. HCV reinfection was defined as a positive HCV RNA test following two negative tests taken at least 60 days apart. Pre-reinfection samples were taken from 55 to 20 weeks before reinfection was detected. In roughly 5 donors, the study followed the TCR beta repertoire of virus-specific CD8 T cells over time through an HCV reinfection episode. Between the late 2000s and the early 2010s, about 5 reinfection cases that had stored pre-reinfection samples were identified. Participants who had resolved a prior HCV infection were followed every 3 months in the reinfection study. Findings and caveats that apply to the study as a whole: Because the study included only a few donors, definitive conclusions about public clonotypes linked to secondary clearance could not be reached.

The time point label for this specimen denotes: pre-reinfection, 55 to 20 weeks before reinfection detection. The sorted cells were sequenced directly ex vivo, without any in vitro expansion ahead of TCR sequencing. Donors were people who inject drugs enrolled in the Montreal Acute Hepatitis C Cohort Study (HEPCO) in Canada. As controls, total naive CD8 T cells were sorted as viable CD3+ CD8+ CD45RO- cells from a couple of donors at all three reinfection time points. Before sorting, cryopreserved peripheral blood mononuclear cells were thawed and used as the source for purifying CD8 T cells. CD8 T cells were enriched by negative selection with the MACS CD8+ T cell Isolation Kit. Cells were sorted on a BD FACSAria II sorter using FACSDiva software, and FlowJo was used for data analysis. There are 15 amino acids in the CDR3, from cysteine to phenylalanine inclusive. CDR3 DNA is the only sequence kept; it has 45 bases, read in frame from the first base. The germline V gene (reference sequence) yields LNHDA for CDR1 and SQIVND for CDR2. Cut back by 3 bases and 2 bases, the V and J ends lie 12 bases apart.

Library generation was performed with the immunoSEQ multiplex PCR assay. Genomic DNA was extracted from the sorted cells, and Adaptive Biotechnologies' automated high-throughput method was used to sequence the TCR beta V, D and J regions. CDR3 regions were amplified with a two-step, bias-controlled multiplex PCR. Amplified TCR beta libraries were sequenced on an Illumina instrument. The original pipeline was this. Demultiplexed reads were processed to reduce amplification and sequencing bias, and CDR3 sequences were assigned to gene families using the IMGT database. ImmunoSEQ software version 2.0 was used to analyze the repertoire data. Out-of-frame sequences and sequences with stop codons in the CDR3 were removed from clonotype lists. Clonotypes with a frequency below 0.01% were excluded because such clonotypes corresponded to less than one cell. Richness was calculated by dividing observed richness by the number of input cells, and evenness was calculated by dividing Shannon entropy by the log of observed richness. Repertoire diversity and similarity between time points were quantified using Simpson diversity and Morisita-Horn overlap indices. Clonotypes were grouped as dominant (>1%), sub-dominant (0.5-0.99%), low abundance (0.1-0.49%) or lowest abundance (<0.1%). A germline index was derived by subtracting total nucleotide additions from total CDR3 length and dividing the result by total CDR3 length. TCRdb took this table from immuneACCESS and kept in-frame rearrangements with V and J called. Such tables lack part of the clones; where checked against another copy, unresolved V genes explain under half of the gap, and the rest is unexplained. The V and J calls and clone size are taken from that table; D and trimming were inferred from the DNA. In this sample the table shows about 50,000 clones, 85% to 90% of which occur a single time. More than 0.8% of the sample is held by the ten biggest clonotypes.

Comments on this clone: It lacks a known antigen. Base qualities were left out, and no much larger clone turns up one base away.

This chain joins TRBV19 to TRBJ2-3, with a weak D call of TRBD2 (5 bases match). Material: naive CD8+ T cells sorted from blood. The sample's cell subset or site, from its label and the paper: total naive CD8+CD45RO- T cells. The receptor was isolated from a man between 18 and 35 years old with hepatitis C virus infection. The DNA sequence reads TGTGCCAGTAGTATGTTCGAACGGGACACAGATACGCAGTATTTT. Its protein product is CASSMFERDTDTQYF.